This is a list of T cell receptor beta chains from one sample in a study of cytomegalovirus exposure and HLA in healthy donors. The protocol was immunoSEQ multiplex PCR, while the TCRdb copy is restricted to in-frame clones and leaves out a portion. The sample holds 200,000 or so clones, 55% to 75% seen once. Sequencing was carried out using PBMCs. The source of these receptors is a man aged 35-49 years in good health and CMV-seropositive. The CDR3 runs from the conserved cysteine through the conserved F or W. D genes are given only for firm matches. A clone size is listed for some rows: how often the clone was seen (once, few, many), or a class if it is expanded.

NA	NA	TRBV5-1	TRBJ2-7	CASSLDGAGLREQYF	TGCGCCAGCAGCTTGGACGGCGCAGGGTTACGCGAGCAGTACTTC
NA	once	TRBV4-3	TRBJ2-7	CASSQDFPGNYEQYF	TGCGCCAGCAGCCAAGATTTCCCAGGGAACTACGAGCAGTACTTC
NA	few	TRBV7-3	TRBJ2-4	CASSPVGDGKNIQYF	TGTGCCAGCAGCCCAGTGGGAGACGGCAAAAACATTCAGTACTTC
NA	NA	TRBV7-8	TRBJ2-1	CASSLSATGRHEQFF	TGTGCCAGCAGCTTAAGTGCCACAGGGCGGCATGAGCAGTTCTTC
NA	NA	TRBV4-1	TRBJ2-2	CASSHEGLYGTGELFF	TGCGCCAGCAGCCACGAGGGACTTTACGGCACCGGGGAGCTGTTTTTT
TRBD2	NA	TRBV7-8	TRBJ2-1	CASSRSGGDHNEQLF	TGTGCCAGCAGCCGAAGCGGGGGGGATCACAATGAGCAGCTCTTC
TRBD1	NA	TRBV4-1	TRBJ1-2	CASSSPGTDYGYTF	TGCGCCAGCAGCTCCCCCGGGACAGACTATGGCTACACCTTC
TRBD1	NA	TRBV10-3	TRBJ2-3	CAISEPNGTGALLGTDTQYF	TGTGCCATCAGTGAGCCGAATGGGACAGGGGCCCTTTTGGGCACAGATACGCAGTATTTT
NA	NA	TRBV18	TRBJ2-5	CASSPDRIQETQYF	TGTGCCAGCTCACCTGACAGGATACAAGAGACCCAGTACTTC
TRBD1	NA	TRBV4-1	TRBJ1-5	CASSQGGTGRDQPQHF	TGCGCCAGCAGCCAAGGGGGGACAGGGAGAGATCAGCCCCAGCATTTT
TRBD1	NA	TRBV4-3	TRBJ1-2	CASSQGRDRTYGYTF	TGCGCCAGCAGCCAAGGTCGGGACAGGACCTATGGCTACACCTTC
TRBD1	NA	TRBV6-1	TRBJ1-5	CASSETQGGVIQPQHF	TGTGCCAGCAGTGAAACCCAAGGGGGCGTGATTCAGCCCCAGCATTTT
NA	NA	TRBV4-2	TRBJ2-7	CASSQEPSAVSYEQYF	TGTGCCAGCAGCCAAGAACCTAGCGCGGTCAGCTACGAGCAGTACTTC
NA	NA	TRBV4-1	TRBJ2-7	CASSQGAREFYEQYF	TGCGCCAGCAGCCAAGGAGCCAGGGAATTCTACGAGCAGTACTTC
TRBD1	few	TRBV7-2	TRBJ2-7	CASSLAGQGHEQYF	TGTGCCAGCAGCTTAGCGGGACAGGGCCACGAGCAGTACTTC
NA	few	TRBV7-9	TRBJ1-1	CASSLGSGGDTEAFF	TGTGCCAGCAGCTTGGGATCGGGAGGGGACACTGAAGCTTTCTTT
NA	once	TRBV19	TRBJ1-2	CASSMRAGDYGYTF	TGTGCCAGTAGTATGCGAGCAGGGGACTATGGCTACACCTTC
TRBD1	NA	TRBV12-5	TRBJ1-3	CASGLVLYDGQGDPLSGNTIYF	TGTGCTAGTGGTTTGGTACTGTATGATGGACAGGGGGACCCCCTCTCTGGAAACACCATATATTTT
TRBD1	NA	TRBV19	TRBJ2-3	CASSLRTGGADTQYF	TGTGCCAGTAGCCTTAGGACAGGGGGAGCAGATACGCAGTATTTT
TRBD1	NA	TRBV6-6	TRBJ1-1	CASREGQAYTEAFF	TGTGCCAGCAGGGAGGGACAGGCCTACACTGAAGCTTTCTTT
TRBD1	NA	TRBV11-2	TRBJ2-1	CASSRGQGPNEQFF	TGTGCCAGCAGCCGAGGACAGGGTCCCAATGAGCAGTTCTTC
TRBD1	NA	TRBV5-1	TRBJ2-6	CASSLGRQGEVSSGANVLTF	TGCGCCAGCAGCTTGGGACGACAGGGTGAAGTTAGCTCTGGGGCCAACGTCCTGACTTTC
NA	NA	TRBV5-6	TRBJ1-1	CASSLRPGVGTEAFF	TGTGCCAGCAGCCTCCGCCCTGGAGTAGGCACTGAAGCTTTCTTT
NA	NA	TRBV5-6	TRBJ1-2	CASSLSRRGYTF	TGTGCCAGCAGCTTGTCCCGGAGGGGCTACACCTTC
NA	NA	TRBV27	TRBJ2-7	CASSPRLDSYEQYF	TGTGCCAGCAGTCCTAGGCTGGACTCCTACGAGCAGTACTTC
NA	few	TRBV2	TRBJ2-1	CATQTREMSNEQFF	TGTGCCACCCAGACCAGGGAAATGTCGAATGAGCAGTTCTTC
TRBD1	once	TRBV7-6	TRBJ2-3	CASSPRTGATSTDTQYF	TGTGCCAGCAGCCCACGGACAGGGGCGACTAGCACAGATACGCAGTATTTT
TRBD2	NA	TRBV19	TRBJ2-3	CASSFTGTSGSTDTQYF	TGTGCCAGTAGTTTTACCGGGACTAGCGGGAGCACAGATACGCAGTATTTT
NA	NA	TRBV5-4	TRBJ1-2	CASSAWDKGYGYTF	TGTGCCAGCAGCGCGTGGGACAAGGGCTATGGCTACACCTTC
NA	NA	TRBV29-1	TRBJ2-5	CSVDSQETQYF	TGCAGCGTGGACAGCCAAGAGACCCAGTACTTC
TRBD1	NA	TRBV6-1	TRBJ2-1	CASSENRDRDYRAYYNEQFF	TGTGCCAGCAGTGAAAACCGGGACAGAGACTATCGGGCATACTACAATGAGCAGTTCTTC
TRBD2	NA	TRBV5-1	TRBJ2-2	CASAAGGTGELFF	TGCGCCAGCGCGGCGGGGGGTACCGGGGAGCTGTTTTTT
TRBD2	NA	TRBV7-3	TRBJ2-7	CASSLSSGGRYEQYF	TGTGCCAGCAGCTTATCCAGCGGGGGACGCTACGAGCAGTACTTC
TRBD2	NA	TRBV7-2	TRBJ2-1	CASSLEFGGGAKQFF	TGTGCCAGCAGCTTAGAATTCGGCGGGGGGGCAAAGCAGTTCTTC
TRBD1	NA	TRBV7-8	TRBJ2-7	CASRPDRVRTYEQYF	TGTGCCAGCAGGCCCGACAGGGTGAGAACCTACGAGCAGTACTTC
NA	few	TRBV5-1	TRBJ2-3	CASSFRGGGTDTQYF	TGCGCCAGCAGCTTTAGGGGCGGCGGCACAGATACGCAGTATTTT
TRBD1	few	TRBV4-2	TRBJ2-5	CASSFGDSEETQYF	TGTGCCAGCAGCTTCGGGGACAGCGAAGAGACCCAGTACTTC
NA	NA	TRBV10-3	TRBJ1-2	CAISEASDRSLYGYTF	TGTGCCATCAGTGAGGCCTCCGACAGGAGCCTCTATGGCTACACCTTC
TRBD2	few	TRBV5-1	TRBJ2-1	CASSSLAGGIYNEQFF	TGCGCCAGCAGCTCACTAGCGGGGGGCATCTACAATGAGCAGTTCTTC
TRBD1	NA	TRBV6-5	TRBJ2-7	CASSYIPGQGFYEQYF	TGTGCCAGCAGTTACATTCCGGGACAGGGGTTCTACGAGCAGTACTTC
NA	NA	TRBV5-6	TRBJ1-2	CASSLDPVGHYGYTF	TGTGCCAGCAGCTTGGATCCGGTGGGGCATTATGGCTACACCTTC
NA	NA	TRBV2	TRBJ1-6	CASSEGERGVLHF	TGTGCCAGCAGTGAAGGAGAAAGAGGAGTCCTCCACTTT
NA	NA	TRBV29-1	TRBJ1-1	CSVEDLDRRTCF	TGCAGCGTTGAAGATCTTGACAGGAGAACTTGCTTT
TRBD1	NA	TRBV7-3	TRBJ2-3	CASSLRGQPGDTQYF	TGTGCCAGCAGCTTACGGGGACAGCCCGGAGATACGCAGTATTTT
NA	NA	TRBV28	TRBJ2-2	CASQGLNTGELFF	TGTGCCAGTCAGGGGCTAAACACCGGGGAGCTGTTTTTT
NA	once	TRBV7-2	TRBJ2-1	CASSYPARASSYNEQFF	TGTGCCAGCAGCTACCCCGCCAGGGCTAGCTCCTACAATGAGCAGTTCTTC
NA	NA	TRBV4-2	TRBJ2-3	CASSQLVERPDTQYF	TGTGCCAGCAGCCAACTAGTAGAGCGCCCAGATACGCAGTATTTT
TRBD2	once	TRBV5-4	TRBJ2-3	CASSWGLAGGPGDTQYF	TGTGCCAGCAGCTGGGGTCTAGCGGGGGGGCCGGGGGATACGCAGTATTTT